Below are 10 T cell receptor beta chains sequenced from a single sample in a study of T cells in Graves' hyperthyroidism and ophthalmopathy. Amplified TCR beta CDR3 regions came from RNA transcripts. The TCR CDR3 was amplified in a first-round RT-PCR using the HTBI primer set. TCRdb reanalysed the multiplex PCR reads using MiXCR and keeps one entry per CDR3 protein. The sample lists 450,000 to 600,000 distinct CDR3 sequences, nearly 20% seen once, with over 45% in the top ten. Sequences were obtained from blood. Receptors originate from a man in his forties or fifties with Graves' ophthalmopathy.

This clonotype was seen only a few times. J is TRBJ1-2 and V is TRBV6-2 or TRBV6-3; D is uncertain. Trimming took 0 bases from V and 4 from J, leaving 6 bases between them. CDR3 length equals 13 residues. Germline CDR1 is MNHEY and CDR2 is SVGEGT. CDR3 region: CASSYSPSYGYTF. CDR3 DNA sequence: TGTGCCAGCAGTTACTCTCCCTCCTATGGCTACACCTTC.

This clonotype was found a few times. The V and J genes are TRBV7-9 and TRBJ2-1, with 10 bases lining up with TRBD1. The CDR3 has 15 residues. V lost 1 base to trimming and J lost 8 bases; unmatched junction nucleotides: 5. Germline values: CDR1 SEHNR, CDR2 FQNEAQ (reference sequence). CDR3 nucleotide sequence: TGTGCCAGCAGCTTAGTCCAGGACAGGGGGGATGAGCAGTTCTTC. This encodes CASSLVQDRGDEQFF.

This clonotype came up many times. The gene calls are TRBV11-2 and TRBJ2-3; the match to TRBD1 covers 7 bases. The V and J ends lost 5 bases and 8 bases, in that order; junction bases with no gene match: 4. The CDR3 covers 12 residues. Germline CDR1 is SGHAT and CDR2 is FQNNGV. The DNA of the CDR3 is TGTGCCAGCAGCGCAAGGGACAGTACGCAGTATTTT. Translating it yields CASSARDSTQYF.

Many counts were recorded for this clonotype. The CDR3 bases are TGCGCCAGCAGTAAAAACCTAGCGGGGGCAGATACGCAGTATTTT. Residues: CASSKNLAGADTQYF. The chain has TRBV5-1 and TRBJ2-3, with 10 bases lining up with TRBD2. The CDR3 runs to 15 residues. After removal of 5 bases from V and 4 bases from J, the junction contained 7 bases not matched to a gene. Per germline, CDR1 SGHRS and CDR2 YFSETQ.

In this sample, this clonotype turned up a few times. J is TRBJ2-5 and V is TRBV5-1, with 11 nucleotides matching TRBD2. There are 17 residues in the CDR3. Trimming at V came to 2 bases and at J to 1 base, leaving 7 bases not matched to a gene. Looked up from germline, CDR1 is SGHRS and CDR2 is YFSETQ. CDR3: CASSLHTGTSGQETQYF. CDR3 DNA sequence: TGCGCCAGCAGCTTACACACCGGGACTAGCGGCCAAGAGACCCAGTACTTC. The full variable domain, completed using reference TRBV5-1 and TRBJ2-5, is KAGVTQTPRYLIKTRGQQVTLSCSPISGHRSVSWYQQTPGQGLQFLFEYFSETQRNKGNFPGRFSGRQFSNSRSEMNVSTLELGDSALYLCASSLHTGTSGQETQYFGPGTRLLVL.

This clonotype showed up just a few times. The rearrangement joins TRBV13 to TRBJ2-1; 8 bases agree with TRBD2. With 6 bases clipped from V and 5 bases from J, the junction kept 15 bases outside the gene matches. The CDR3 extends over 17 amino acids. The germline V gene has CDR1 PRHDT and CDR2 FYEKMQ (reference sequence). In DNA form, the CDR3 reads TGTGCCAGCAGAAGTAGGTCGGCTAGCGGGTTGGACAATGAGCAGTTCTTC. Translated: CASRSRSASGLDNEQFF. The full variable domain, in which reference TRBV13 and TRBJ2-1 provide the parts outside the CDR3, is AAGVIQSPRHLIKEKRETATLKCYPIPRHDTVYWYQQGPGQDPQFLISFYEKMQSDKGSIPDRFSAQQFSDYHSELNMSSLELGDSALYFCASRSRSASGLDNEQFFGPGTRLTVL.

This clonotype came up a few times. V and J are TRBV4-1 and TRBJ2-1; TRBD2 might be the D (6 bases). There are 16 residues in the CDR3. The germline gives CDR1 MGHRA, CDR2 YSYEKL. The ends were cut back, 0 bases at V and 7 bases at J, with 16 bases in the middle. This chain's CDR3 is CASSQDLAKKGNEQFF. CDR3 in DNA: TGCGCCAGCAGCCAAGATCTAGCGAAAAAGGGGAATGAGCAGTTCTTC.

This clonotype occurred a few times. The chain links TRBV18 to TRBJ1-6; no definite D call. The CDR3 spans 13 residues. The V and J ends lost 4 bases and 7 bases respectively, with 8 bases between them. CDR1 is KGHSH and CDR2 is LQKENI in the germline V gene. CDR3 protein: CASSRTENSPLHF. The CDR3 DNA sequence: TGTGCCAGCTCACGGACGGAAAATTCACCCCTCCACTTT.

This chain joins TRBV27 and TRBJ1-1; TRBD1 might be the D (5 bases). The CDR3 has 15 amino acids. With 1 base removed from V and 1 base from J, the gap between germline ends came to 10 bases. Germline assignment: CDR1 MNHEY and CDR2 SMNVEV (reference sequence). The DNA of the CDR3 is TGTGCCAGCAGTTTATACGGCAGGGCGAACACTGAAGCTTTCTTT. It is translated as CASSLYGRANTEAFF.

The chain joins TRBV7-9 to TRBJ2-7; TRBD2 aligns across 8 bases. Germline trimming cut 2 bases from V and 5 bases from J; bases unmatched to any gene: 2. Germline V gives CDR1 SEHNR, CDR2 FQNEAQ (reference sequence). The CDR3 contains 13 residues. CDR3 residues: CASSLLAGNEQYF. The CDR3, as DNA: TGTGCCAGCAGCTTACTAGCGGGTAACGAGCAGTACTTC.